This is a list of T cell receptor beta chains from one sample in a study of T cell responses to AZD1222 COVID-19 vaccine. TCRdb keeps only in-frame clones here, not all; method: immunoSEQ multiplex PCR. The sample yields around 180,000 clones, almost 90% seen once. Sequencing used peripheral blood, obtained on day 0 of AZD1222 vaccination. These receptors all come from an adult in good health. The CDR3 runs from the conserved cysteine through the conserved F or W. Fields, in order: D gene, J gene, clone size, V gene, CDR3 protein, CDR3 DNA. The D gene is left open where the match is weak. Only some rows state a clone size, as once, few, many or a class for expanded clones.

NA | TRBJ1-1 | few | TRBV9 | CASSVGRVGTEAFF | TGTGCCAGCAGCGTAGGCAGGGTGGGCACTGAAGCTTTCTTT
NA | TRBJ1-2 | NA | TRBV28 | CASSFKVSYGYTF | TGTGCCAGCAGTTTTAAGGTTAGCTATGGCTACACCTTC
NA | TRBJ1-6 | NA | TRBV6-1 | CASREDRAFNSPLHF | TGTGCCAGCAGAGAAGATCGGGCCTTTAATTCACCCCTCCACTTT
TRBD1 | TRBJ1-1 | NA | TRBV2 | CASSEHRGRDTEAFF | TGTGCCAGCAGTGAACACAGGGGCCGGGACACTGAAGCTTTCTTT
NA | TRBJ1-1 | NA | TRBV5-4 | CASSPPTVGNTEAFF | TGTGCCAGCAGCCCCCCGACAGTTGGGAACACTGAAGCTTTCTTT
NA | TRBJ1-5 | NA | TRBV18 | CASSQGQGNQPQHF | TGTGCCAGCTCACAGGGGCAGGGCAATCAGCCCCAGCATTTT
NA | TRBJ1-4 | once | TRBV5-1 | CASSAAPNEKLFF | TGCGCCAGCAGCGCGGCCCCTAATGAAAAACTGTTTTTT
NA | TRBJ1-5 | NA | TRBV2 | CASGVAGRQPQHF | TGTGCCAGCGGGGTCGCGGGGCGGCAGCCCCAGCATTTT
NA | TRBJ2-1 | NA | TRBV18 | CASSPMLAGAYNEQFF | TGTGCCAGCTCACCAATGCTGGCAGGCGCTTACAATGAGCAGTTCTTC
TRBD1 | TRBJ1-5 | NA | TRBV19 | CASTTVGTVPTNQPQHF | TGTGCCAGTACTACAGTGGGGACAGTCCCGACAAATCAGCCCCAGCATTTT
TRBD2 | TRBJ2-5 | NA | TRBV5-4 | CASSPGAAGGPEETQYF | TGTGCCAGCAGCCCAGGCGCAGCGGGGGGGCCAGAAGAGACCCAGTACTTC
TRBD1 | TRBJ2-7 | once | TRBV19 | CASSTSLSRGRRYEQYF | TGTGCCAGTAGTACTTCCCTCTCCAGGGGGCGACGGTACGAGCAGTACTTC
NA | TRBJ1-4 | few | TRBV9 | CASSVLDRLGEKLFF | TGTGCCAGCAGCGTTTTAGACAGGCTGGGGGAAAAACTGTTTTTT
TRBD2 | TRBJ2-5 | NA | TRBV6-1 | CASSEGSSGGETQYF | TGTGCCAGCAGTGAAGGGTCTAGCGGAGGAGAGACCCAGTACTTC
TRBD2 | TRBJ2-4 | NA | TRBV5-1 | CASSRGSSGSGNIQYF | TGCGCCAGCAGCCGGGGGTCTAGCGGCAGTGGGAACATTCAGTACTTC
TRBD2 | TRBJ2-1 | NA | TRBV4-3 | CASSLQPTSGVNEQFF | TGCGCCAGCAGCCTCCAGCCGACTAGCGGAGTCAATGAGCAGTTCTTC
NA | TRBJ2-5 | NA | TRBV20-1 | CSASSGETQYF | TGCAGTGCTTCTAGTGGCGAGACCCAGTACTTC
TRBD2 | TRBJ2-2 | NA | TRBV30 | CAWSVQRGRNPGELFF | TGTGCCTGGAGTGTACAGCGGGGCAGGAATCCCGGGGAGCTGTTTTTT
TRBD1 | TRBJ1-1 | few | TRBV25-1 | CASSERRDRVAEAFF | TGTGCCAGCAGTGAAAGGCGGGACAGGGTAGCTGAAGCTTTCTTT
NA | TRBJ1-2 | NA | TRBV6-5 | CASAGPGYGYTF | TGTGCCAGCGCGGGCCCAGGGTATGGCTACACCTTC
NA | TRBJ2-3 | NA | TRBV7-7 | CASSPGRGDTQYF | TGTGCCAGCAGCCCAGGACGGGGGGATACGCAGTATTTT
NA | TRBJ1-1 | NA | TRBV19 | CASSIFGTEAFF | TGTGCCAGTAGTATTTTTGGGACTGAAGCTTTCTTT
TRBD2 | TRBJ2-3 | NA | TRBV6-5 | CASSSTSGGSDTQYF | TGTGCCAGCAGTTCCACTAGCGGGGGATCAGATACGCAGTATTTT
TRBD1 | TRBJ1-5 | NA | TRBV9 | CASSVGQGQPQHF | TGTGCCAGCAGCGTGGGACAGGGGCAGCCCCAGCATTTT
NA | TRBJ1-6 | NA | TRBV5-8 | CASTGTWATLHF | TGTGCCAGCACCGGGACTTGGGCAACCCTCCACTTT
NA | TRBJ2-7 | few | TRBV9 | CASSVGATNYEQYF | TGTGCCAGCAGCGTAGGTGCTACAAACTACGAGCAGTACTTC
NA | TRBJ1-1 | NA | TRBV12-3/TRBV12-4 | CASSSEWTEAFF | TGTGCCAGCAGCTCAGAGTGGACTGAAGCTTTCTTT
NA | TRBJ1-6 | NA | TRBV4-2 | CASSQVIRGGLNSPLHF | TGTGCCAGCAGCCAAGTCATAAGAGGGGGGCTGAATTCACCCCTCCACTTT
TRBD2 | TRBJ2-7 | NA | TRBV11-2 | CASSNYGLAGEAGAHF | TGTGCCAGCAGCAATTATGGACTAGCGGGGGAGGCGGGGGCGCACTTC
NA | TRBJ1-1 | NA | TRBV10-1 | CASRPAENTEAFF | TGCGCCAGCAGGCCCGCCGAGAACACTGAAGCTTTCTTT
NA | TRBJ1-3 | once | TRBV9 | CASSVAIGNTIYF | TGTGCCAGCAGCGTAGCAATTGGAAACACCATATATTTT
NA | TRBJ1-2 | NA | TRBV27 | CASSLAPTGRWDNYGYTF | TGTGCCAGCAGTTTGGCCCCTACAGGGAGATGGGATAACTATGGCTACACCTTC
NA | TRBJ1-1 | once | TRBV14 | CASSQKQGNTEAFF | TGTGCCAGCAGCCAAAAACAGGGAAACACTGAAGCTTTCTTT
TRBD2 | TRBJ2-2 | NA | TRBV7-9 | CASSSRLAGGTGELFF | TGTGCCAGCAGCTCCAGACTAGCGGGGGGAACCGGGGAGCTGTTTTTT
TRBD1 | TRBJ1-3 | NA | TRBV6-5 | CASRPGGSGNTIYF | TGTGCCAGCAGACCAGGGGGCTCTGGAAACACCATATATTTT